The 28 T cell receptor beta chains given below trace back to one sample, sequenced in a study of memory CD4+ T cells and cytomegalovirus serostatus. Libraries were prepared by immunoSEQ multiplex PCR; TCRdb keeps only in-frame clonotypes and omits some of them. This table holds some 52,000 clones, 80% to 90% found once. Single viable CD3+CD4+CD8-CD45RO+ cells were sorted as the memory CD4+ T cells. Material for sequencing was memory CD4+ T cells from blood. The receptor set was obtained from an adult in good health and CMV-seropositive.

For the CDR3, the DNA is TGTGCCAGCAGTGTTAGGGGACAGGGTACAGATACGCAGTATTTT. This gives the protein CASSVRGQGTDTQYF. The rearrangement joins TRBV6-1 to TRBJ2-3, with 9 nucleotides matching TRBD1. CDR1 is MNHNS, CDR2 SASEGT, per germline. The CDR3 has 15 amino acids. V shed 4 bases, J shed 3 bases, and the junction held 5 bases outside the gene matches.

The rearrangement joins TRBV12-5 to TRBJ1-2; TRBD1 aligns across 7 bases. The trim removed 7 bases at V and 0 bases at J, leaving 8 bases unmatched. This CDR3 is 15 amino acids long. Germline V gene lookup returns CDR1 LGHNT and CDR2 FRNRAP. The CDR3 DNA sequence: TGTGCTAGTGTCCCGGACAGGACGGCTAACTATGGCTACACCTTC. This sequence encodes CASVPDRTANYGYTF.

This clone is labeled as medium-sized (0.01 to 0.1%). The chain has TRBV15 and TRBJ2-7, with D possibly called TRBD1 or TRBD2 (5 bases each). V shed 8 bases and J shed 3 bases, with 14 bases lying between them. The CDR3 consists of 13 residues. Germline CDR1 LNHNV, CDR2 YYDKDF (reference sequence). The CDR3 protein is CATHHRDRYEQYF. The CDR3, as DNA: TGTGCCACCCACCATCGGGACCGCTACGAGCAGTACTTC.

The V and J genes are TRBV12-5 and TRBJ2-1; D uncertain. V lost 5 bases to trimming and J lost 10 bases, with 15 bases between them. Germline CDR1 LGHNT, CDR2 FRNRAP. The CDR3 runs to 13 residues. This CDR3 reads CASGPVDGYEQFF. The CDR3 bases are TGTGCTAGTGGTCCCGTAGACGGATACGAGCAGTTCTTC.

As DNA, the CDR3 is TGTGCCAGCAGCCTATCCCTCCCCAGGAGATATGGCTACACCTTC. Protein sequence: CASSLSLPRRYGYTF. The genes are TRBV28 and TRBJ1-2; D is unresolved. The CDR3 consists of 15 residues. Germline loops: CDR1 MDHEN, CDR2 SYDVKM. V was pared by 6 bases and J by 5 bases, with 19 bases between.

The V and J genes are TRBV18 and TRBJ2-3, with 10 nucleotides matching TRBD1. The CDR3 runs to 14 residues. The V gene end was trimmed by 3 bases and the J gene end by 6 bases; junction bases not matched to a gene: 3. CDR1 and CDR2 (germline): KGHSH, LQKENI. DNA of the CDR3: TGTGCCAGCTCACCGGGACAGGGGTCCGATACGCAGTATTTT. This encodes CASSPGQGSDTQYF.

The V gene is TRBV28, the J gene TRBJ2-7; 11 bases are shared with TRBD2. Germline values: CDR1 MDHEN, CDR2 SYDVKM. This CDR3 comprises 15 residues. With 4 bases clipped from V and 4 bases from J, the junction kept 6 bases outside the gene matches. This chain's CDR3 is CASSYVAGGLYEQYF. Written as DNA, the CDR3 is TGTGCCAGCAGTTACGTAGCGGGAGGGCTATACGAGCAGTACTTC.

In its sample, this clone was seen a few times. J is TRBJ1-1 and V is TRBV14; possible D gene TRBD1, 6 bases. Germline V lookup: CDR1 SGHDN, CDR2 FVKESK. This CDR3 is 15 amino acids long. Trimming took off 4 bases at V and 4 bases at J, with 16 bases between the two ends. CDR3 in amino acids: CASSPLRGGRTEAFF. The CDR3 DNA reads TGTGCCAGCAGCCCACTAAGGGGGGGCCGCACTGAAGCTTTCTTT.

On this clone itself: At one of its ends the junction is not consistent with the germline gene, which may arise from a read error. This rearrangement joins TRBV6-5 to TRBJ1-6; unclear D gene. Germline assignment: CDR1 MNHEY and CDR2 SVGAGI. The CDR3 sequence is 16 residues long. The CDR3 DNA is TGTGCCGGCAGTTTTGGGGTTAGCTCCTATAATTCACCCCTCCACTTT. This translates into CAGSFGVSSYNSPLHF.

The chain is built from TRBV18 and TRBJ2-7; TRBD1 matches 9 bases. After removal of 3 bases from V and 5 bases from J, the junction contained 8 bases not matched to a gene. Germline assignment: CDR1 KGHSH and CDR2 LQKENI. The CDR3 spans 15 residues. The CDR3 DNA sequence: TGTGCCAGCTCACCTCCGGGACAGGGCAAGAACGAGCAGTACTTC. Its translation: CASSPPGQGKNEQYF.

V gene TRBV2 combines with J gene TRBJ1-1; D not certain. Germline loops: CDR1 SNHLY, CDR2 FYNNEI. The CDR3 covers 13 residues. V was clipped by 4 bases and J by 2 bases, with 8 bases between them. DNA for the CDR3: TGTGCCAGCAGTGGGCAGCCAAACACTGAAGCTTTCTTT. Translated, it gives CASSGQPNTEAFF.

The V call is TRBV5-6, the J call TRBJ2-3; perhaps TRBD2 as D (6 bases). Per the germline V gene, CDR1 is SGHDT and CDR2 is YYEEEE. Trimming pared 3 bases from V and 8 bases from J, leaving 16 bases between. CDR3 length: 14 residues. CDR3 residues: CASSYGGPGATQYF. The CDR3 DNA is TGTGCCAGCAGCTATGGAGGGCCGGGAGCTACGCAGTATTTT. The variable domain in full, completed from reference TRBV5-6 and TRBJ2-3, reads DAGVTQSPTHLIKTRGQQVTLRCSPKSGHDTVSWYQQALGQGPQFIFQYYEEEERQRGNFPDRFSGHQFPNYSSELNVNALLLGDSALYLCASSYGGPGATQYFGPGTRLTVL.

The chain joins TRBV29-1 to TRBJ1-1, with a weak D call TRBD1 (5 bases). From germline, CDR1 is SQVTM and CDR2 ANQGSEA. The CDR3 sequence is 12 residues long. Trimming stripped 2 bases from V and 3 bases from J, with 7 bases between. CDR3 DNA: TGCAGCGTTGAACGGACATACACTGAAGCTTTCTTT. Its protein product is CSVERTYTEAFF.

The chain carries TRBV28 and TRBJ2-3; D not certain. This CDR3 is 10 amino acids long. Germline V gene data show CDR1 as MDHEN and CDR2 as SYDVKM. V was cut by 2 bases and J by 11 bases, with 5 bases left in between. The CDR3, as DNA: TGTGCCAGCAGTTTAAATGTGCAGTATTTT. Protein: CASSLNVQYF.

This sequence joins TRBV7-7 and TRBJ2-7; 9 bases agree with TRBD1. Germline V gene data show CDR1 as SSHAT and CDR2 as FNYEAQ (reference sequence). The ends lost 4 bases at V and 5 bases at J; junction bases unmatched: 9. The CDR3 has 15 amino acids. The CDR3 sequence is CASSSGTGRSDEQYF. The DNA of the CDR3 is TGTGCCAGCAGCTCCGGGACAGGGAGAAGCGACGAGCAGTACTTC.

The chain uses TRBV11-3 and TRBJ2-7, with TRBD2 matching over 14 bases. The V segment lost 5 bases and the J segment 5 bases; nucleotides outside the gene matches: 2. This CDR3 is 14 amino acids long. Per the germline V gene, CDR1 is SGHNT and CDR2 is YENEEA. The CDR3 region is CASSPGLAGDEQYF. CDR3 nucleotides: TGTGCCAGCAGCCCGGGACTAGCGGGAGACGAGCAGTACTTC.

The chain combines TRBV11-1 with TRBJ2-4; weak D call: TRBD2 (6 bases). There are 13 residues in the CDR3. Trimming cost V 6 bases and J 2 bases, with 8 bases left between them. Germline CDR1 is SGHAT and CDR2 is FQDESV (reference sequence). The CDR3 reads CASRGGPKNIQYF. In nucleotides, the CDR3 is TGTGCCAGCAGGGGGGGTCCCAAAAACATTCAGTACTTC.

The chain couples TRBV10-2 to TRBJ1-5, with a possible D match to TRBD1 (5 bases). With 0 bases removed from V and 2 bases from J, the gap between germline ends came to 11 bases. The germline V gene encodes CDR1 WSHSY and CDR2 SAAADI. This CDR3 has 16 residues. CDR3 loop: CASSESRQGGNQPQHF. The CDR3 bases are TGCGCCAGCAGTGAGTCCCGGCAGGGAGGCAATCAGCCCCAGCATTTT.

The J gene is TRBJ1-5, the V gene TRBV29-1; tentative D call: TRBD1 (6 bases). V shed 4 bases and J shed 3 bases, with 7 bases lying between them. CDR3 length: 12 residues. CDR1 and CDR2 from the germline V gene are SQVTM and ANQGSEA. CDR3 sequence: CSVGGLNQPQHF. CDR3 DNA sequence: TGCAGCGTTGGGGGGCTCAATCAGCCCCAGCATTTT.

This clone appeared a single time. This rearrangement joins TRBV7-2 to TRBJ1-4; perhaps TRBD1 as D (6 bases). The V gene lost 5 bases and the J gene lost 1 base, with 17 bases spanning the gap. The CDR3 runs 17 residues. Germline-derived CDR1 and CDR2 are SGHTA and FQGNSA. The CDR3 here is CASSKALRGLTNEKLFF. DNA of the CDR3: TGTGCCAGCAGCAAAGCTCTCCGGGGGCTAACTAATGAAAAACTGTTTTTT.

This clone has just one count. V usage is TRBV4-3 and J usage is TRBJ2-6; D is uncertain. Trimming cost V 0 bases and J 4 bases, with 13 bases left between them. The CDR3 has 17 amino acids. Germline V CDR1 and CDR2: LGHNA, YSLEER. In DNA form, the CDR3 reads TGCGCCAGCAGCCAAGAGGGCCTTGGAAGGGGGGCCAACGTCCTGACTTTC. Translating gives CASSQEGLGRGANVLTF.

This chain connects TRBV19 to TRBJ1-1; D is unclear. The CDR3 length is 16 residues. Trimming took 6 bases from V and 3 from J, leaving 20 bases between them. Per germline, CDR1 LNHDA and CDR2 SQIVND (reference sequence). The DNA for the CDR3 is TGTGCCAGTAGAAATCCAACACGAAGTAGGGACACTGAAGCTTTCTTT. Encoded protein: CASRNPTRSRDTEAFF.

The rearrangement uses TRBV9 and TRBJ1-5; D is undetermined. The CDR3 covers 13 residues. Trimming left V 2 bases short and J 4 bases short, with 7 bases between. CDR1 is SGDLS, CDR2 YYNGEE, per germline. CDR3 coding DNA: TGTGCCAGCAGCGTGGCCCCAAATCAGCCCCAGCATTTT. It yields the protein CASSVAPNQPQHF.

CDR3 nucleotides: TGTGCCAGCAGCTTCGTTGGGGTCGAGCAGTACTTC. Protein sequence: CASSFVGVEQYF. The chain uses TRBV7-2 and TRBJ2-7, with D hard to call. Trimming removed 3 bases from V and 6 bases from J, with 9 bases in between. CDR1 is SGHTA and CDR2 is FQGNSA in the germline V gene. The CDR3 runs to 12 residues.

The chain carries TRBV7-2 and TRBJ1-2; no firm D call. The V and J ends lost 0 bases and 2 bases respectively, with 4 bases between them. The CDR3 runs to 13 residues. Per germline, CDR1 SGHTA and CDR2 FQGNSA. CDR3 sequence (DNA): TGTGCCAGCAGCTTAGCGCAAAACTATGGCTACACCTTC. As protein: CASSLAQNYGYTF.

This clone was picked up one time. This CDR3 reads CASSLLQGDNEKLFF. CDR3 nucleotide sequence: TGTGCCAGCTCACTCCTTCAGGGAGACAATGAAAAACTGTTTTTT. J is TRBJ1-4 and V is TRBV18, with D perhaps matching TRBD1 (5 bases). V was pared by 4 bases and J by 5 bases, with 14 bases between. Germline-derived CDR1 and CDR2 are KGHSH and LQKENI. This CDR3 is 15 amino acids long.

Note on this clone: The same CDR3 arises from other DNA sequences in this sample as well. The J gene is TRBJ1-1, the V gene TRBV11-3; a possible D gene is TRBD1 (5 bases). Germline loops: CDR1 SGHNT, CDR2 YENEEA. V was shortened by 4 bases and J by 1 base, with 7 bases between the two germline ends. The CDR3 has 13 amino acids. In nucleotides, the CDR3 is TGTGCCAGCAGCTCCCAGGGGAACACTGAAGCTTTCTTT. Its protein product is CASSSQGNTEAFF.

The chain has TRBV9 and TRBJ2-7; no reliable D call. The CDR3 contains 15 residues. Germline CDR1 SGDLS, CDR2 YYNGEE. The V gene lost 4 bases and the J gene lost 0 bases, with 14 bases spanning the gap. CDR3 protein: CASSPRLGTSYEQYF. The CDR3 DNA reads as TGTGCCAGCAGCCCCCGACTGGGAACCTCCTACGAGCAGTACTTC.